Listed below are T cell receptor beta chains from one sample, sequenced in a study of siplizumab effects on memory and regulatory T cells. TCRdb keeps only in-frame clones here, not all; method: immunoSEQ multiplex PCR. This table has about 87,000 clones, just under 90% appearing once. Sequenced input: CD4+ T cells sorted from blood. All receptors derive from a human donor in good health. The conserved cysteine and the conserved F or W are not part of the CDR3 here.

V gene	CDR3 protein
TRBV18	ASSPDGFYGYT
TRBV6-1	ASILAASYNEQF
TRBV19	ASTEGLTLYSGYT
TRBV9	ASSVEGRTGELF
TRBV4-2	ASSQASAKNNEQF
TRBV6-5	AISARGNQPQH
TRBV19	ASLDRVRDNEQF
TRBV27	ASSFRGGTNVLT
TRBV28	ASSQRTSQGF
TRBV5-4	ASSLPTGSYNEQF
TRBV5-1	ASRGLAGVDEQF
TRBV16	ASSGGGAETQY
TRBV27	ASRDDEQY
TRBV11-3	ASNKGAGDVTDTQY
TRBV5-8	ASSFHYEQY
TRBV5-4	ASSLAMGTVDEQY
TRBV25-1	ASMGLAVYEQY
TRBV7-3	ASSLGGPQETQY
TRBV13	ASSLPRYGYT
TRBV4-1	ASSQVRGQETQY
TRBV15	ATSRSGKSYNEQF
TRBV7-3	ASSLTSGRARGEQF
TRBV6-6	ASSGMGNEQF
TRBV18	ASSPSDGAFRGTQY
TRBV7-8	ASSLIVGGGPYNEQF
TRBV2	ASSEGRGGANTGELF
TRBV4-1	ASSQDPDRVGAEAF
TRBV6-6	ASSYPGQGATEAF
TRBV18	ASSPDSNYGYT
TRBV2	ASSETAIASGNTIY
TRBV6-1	ASLLWGTEAF
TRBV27	ASSFGQFPMNTEAF
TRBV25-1	ASRAGVGNEQF
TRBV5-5	ASSLTSGYNEQF
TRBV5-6	ASSFNGRNTGELF
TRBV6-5	ASSSPQSGRSNEQF